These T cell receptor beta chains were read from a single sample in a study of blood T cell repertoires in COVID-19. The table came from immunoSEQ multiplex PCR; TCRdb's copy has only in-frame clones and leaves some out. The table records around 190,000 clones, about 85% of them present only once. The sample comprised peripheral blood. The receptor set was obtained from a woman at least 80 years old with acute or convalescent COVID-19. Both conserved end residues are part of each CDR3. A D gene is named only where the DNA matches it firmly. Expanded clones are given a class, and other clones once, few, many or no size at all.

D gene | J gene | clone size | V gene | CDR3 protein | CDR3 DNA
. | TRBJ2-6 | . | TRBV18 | CASSPEQGSGANVLTF | TGTGCCAGCTCACCAGAACAGGGATCTGGGGCCAACGTCCTGACTTTC
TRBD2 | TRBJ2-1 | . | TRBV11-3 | CASSIGLAGVRDEQFF | TGTGCCAGCAGCATTGGACTAGCGGGAGTTAGGGATGAGCAGTTCTTC
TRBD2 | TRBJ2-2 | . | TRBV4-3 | CASSQDGLAASTGELFF | TGCGCCAGCAGCCAAGATGGGCTAGCGGCTTCCACCGGGGAGCTGTTTTTT
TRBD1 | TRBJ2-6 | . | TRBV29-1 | CSVRQGYTGANVLTF | TGCAGCGTACGACAGGGGTATACTGGGGCCAACGTCCTGACTTTC
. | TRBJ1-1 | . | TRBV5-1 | CASSLARGLNTEAFF | TGCGCCAGCAGCTTGGCCAGGGGTCTGAACACTGAAGCTTTCTTT
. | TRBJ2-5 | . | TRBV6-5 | CASSYSVMQETQYF | TGTGCCAGCAGTTACTCAGTGATGCAGGAGACCCAGTACTTC
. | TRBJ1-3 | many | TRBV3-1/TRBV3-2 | CASSQGYSFLSGNTIYF | TGTGCCAGCAGCCAAGGTTACAGCTTTCTCTCTGGAAACACCATATATTTT
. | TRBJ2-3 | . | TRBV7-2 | CASTQGTDTQYF | TGTGCCAGCACCCAGGGGACAGATACGCAGTATTTT
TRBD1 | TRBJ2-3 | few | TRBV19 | CASSIGRGHTDTQYF | TGTGCCAGTAGTATCGGCAGGGGGCATACAGATACGCAGTATTTT
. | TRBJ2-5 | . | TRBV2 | CASRGVGTRWETQYF | TGTGCCAGCAGGGGAGTAGGGACAAGATGGGAGACCCAGTACTTC
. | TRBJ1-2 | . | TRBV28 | CASSGRDYGYTF | TGTGCCAGCAGTGGGAGGGACTATGGCTACACCTTC
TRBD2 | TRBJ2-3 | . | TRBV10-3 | CAISTSGDTTDTQYF | TGTGCCATCAGTACTAGCGGGGATACCACAGATACGCAGTATTTT
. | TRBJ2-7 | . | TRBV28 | CASSSSGDYEQYF | TGTGCCAGCAGTTCCTCAGGGGACTACGAGCAGTACTTC
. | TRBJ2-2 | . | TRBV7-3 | CASSRFQGELFF | TGTGCCAGCAGCCGCTTTCAGGGGGAGCTGTTTTTT
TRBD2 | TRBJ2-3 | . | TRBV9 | CASSASPGLAISDTQYF | TGTGCCAGCAGCGCCTCACCGGGACTAGCAATATCAGATACGCAGTATTTT
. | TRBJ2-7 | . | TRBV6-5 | CASSPRGTNYEQYF | TGTGCCAGCAGTCCACGGGGAACTAACTACGAGCAGTACTTC
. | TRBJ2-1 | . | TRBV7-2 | CASSLVADSYNEQFF | TGTGCCAGCAGCTTAGTAGCGGACTCCTACAATGAGCAGTTCTTC
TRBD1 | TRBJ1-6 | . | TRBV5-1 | CASSFRQGANSPLHF | TGCGCCAGCAGCTTTAGACAGGGGGCAAATTCACCCCTCCACTTT
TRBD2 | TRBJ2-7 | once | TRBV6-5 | CASSYGRGRGSYEQYF | TGTGCCAGCAGTTATGGGCGCGGGAGAGGGTCCTACGAGCAGTACTTC
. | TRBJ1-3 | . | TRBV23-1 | CASSLAEGASGNTIYF | TGCGCCAGCAGTCTCGCTGAAGGAGCATCTGGAAACACCATATATTTT
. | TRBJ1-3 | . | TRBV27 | CAVFTSSGNTIYF | TGTGCCGTCTTCACGAGCTCTGGAAACACCATATATTTT
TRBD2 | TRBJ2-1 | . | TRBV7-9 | CASSLAGAGNNEQFF | TGTGCCAGCAGCTTAGCGGGAGCGGGGAACAATGAGCAGTTCTTC
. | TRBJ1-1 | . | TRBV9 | CATAPDTLNTEAFF | TGTGCCACCGCACCGGACACCTTGAACACTGAAGCTTTCTTT
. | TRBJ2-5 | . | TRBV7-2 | CASSLVQAETQYF | TGTGCCAGCAGCTTAGTACAGGCGGAGACCCAGTACTTC
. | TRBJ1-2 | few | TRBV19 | CASSSPDRLNYGYTF | TGTGCCAGTAGTAGCCCAGACAGGCTTAACTATGGCTACACCTTC
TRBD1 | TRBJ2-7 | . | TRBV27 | CASSLLGQGSYEQYF | TGTGCCAGCAGTTTGTTGGGACAGGGGTCCTACGAGCAGTACTTC
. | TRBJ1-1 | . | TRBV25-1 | CASSENAGVLEAFF | TGTGCCAGCAGTGAAAACGCAGGGGTTCTTGAAGCTTTCTTT